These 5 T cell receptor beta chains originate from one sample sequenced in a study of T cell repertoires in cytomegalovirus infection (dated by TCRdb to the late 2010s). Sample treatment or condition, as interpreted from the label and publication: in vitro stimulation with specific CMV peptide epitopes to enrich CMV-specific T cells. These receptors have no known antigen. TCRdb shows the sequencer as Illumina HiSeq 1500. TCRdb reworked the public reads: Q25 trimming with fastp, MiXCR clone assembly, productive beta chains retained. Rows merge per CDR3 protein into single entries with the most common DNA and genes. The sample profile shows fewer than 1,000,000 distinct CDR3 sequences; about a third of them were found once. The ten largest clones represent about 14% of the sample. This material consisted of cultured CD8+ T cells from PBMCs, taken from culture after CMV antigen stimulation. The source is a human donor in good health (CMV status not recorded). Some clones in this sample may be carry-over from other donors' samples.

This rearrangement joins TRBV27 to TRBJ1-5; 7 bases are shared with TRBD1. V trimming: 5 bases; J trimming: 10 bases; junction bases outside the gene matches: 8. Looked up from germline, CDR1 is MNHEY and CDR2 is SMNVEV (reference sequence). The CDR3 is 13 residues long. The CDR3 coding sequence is TGTGCCAGCAGTAAGACAGGGCGTAGACCCCAGCATTTT. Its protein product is CASSKTGRRPQHF.

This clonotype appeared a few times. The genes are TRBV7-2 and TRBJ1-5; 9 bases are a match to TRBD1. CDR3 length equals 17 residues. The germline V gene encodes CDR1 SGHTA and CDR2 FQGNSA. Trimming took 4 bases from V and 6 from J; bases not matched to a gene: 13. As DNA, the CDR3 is TGTGCCAGCAGCTCGGACCTACAGGGGGCGACGGGTCAGCCCCAGCATTTT. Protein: CASSSDLQGATGQPQHF. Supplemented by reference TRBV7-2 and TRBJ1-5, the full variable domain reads GAGVSQSPSNKVTEKGKDVELRCDPISGHTALYWYRQSLGQGLEFLIYFQGNSAPDKSGLPSDRFSAERTGGSVSTLTIQRTQQEDSAVYLCASSSDLQGATGQPQHFGDGTRLSIL.

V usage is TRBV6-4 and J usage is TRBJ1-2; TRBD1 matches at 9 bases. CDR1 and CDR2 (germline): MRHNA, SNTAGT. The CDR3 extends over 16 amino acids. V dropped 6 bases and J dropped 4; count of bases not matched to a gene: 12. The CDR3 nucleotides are TGTGCCAGCAGCCTTACAGGGGGCGATCCCTTCTATGGCTACACCTTC. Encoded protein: CASSLTGGDPFYGYTF.

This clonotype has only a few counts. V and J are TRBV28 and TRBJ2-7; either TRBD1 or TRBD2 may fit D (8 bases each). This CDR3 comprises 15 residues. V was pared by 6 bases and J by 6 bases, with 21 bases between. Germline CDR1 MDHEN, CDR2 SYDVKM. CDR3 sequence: CASSPRGRGAGEQYV. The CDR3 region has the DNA TGTGCCAGCAGCCCCAGGGGGCGGGGGGCCGGCGAGCAGTACGTC.

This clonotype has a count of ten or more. DNA for the CDR3: TGTGCCAGCAGCTTGGGGGGGGAGGTCTATGGCTACACCTTC. This codes for CASSLGGEVYGYTF. The chain links TRBV7-2 to TRBJ1-2; D is possibly TRBD1 (5 bases). Trimming removed 3 bases from V and 4 bases from J, with 12 bases in between. The germline V gene encodes CDR1 SGHTA and CDR2 FQGNSA. The CDR3 is 14 amino acids.